The present T cell receptor beta chain was sequenced within a study of blood T cell repertoires in COVID-19. About the research overall: Acute and convalescent COVID-19 specimens originated in the United States, Italy and Spain. T cells, B-cell-depleted T cells, or PBMCs provided the cDNA or gDNA that served as material.

Germline loops: CDR1 MDHEN, CDR2 SYDVKM. The CDR3 length is 17 residues. Trimming cost V 7 bases and J 4 bases; bases outside gene matches: 13. Authors' processing steps: Reference gene primer amplification in the assay estimated nucleated cell counts. Some clones are missing from TCRdb's copy, which holds only in-frame ones; the method was immunoSEQ multiplex PCR. V, J and clone size reflect that table, while D and trimming were determined from the DNA. The sample holds about 260,000 clones, around 86% seen once. Seattle participants joined during active infection and were tracked over time. Sequenced sample: peripheral blood. This sequence originates from a woman aged 55-70 years with COVID-19, enrolled during active disease. This sequence joins TRBV28 and TRBJ2-6; 7 bases line up with TRBD1. CDR3 residues: CASKPSPGTVGANVLTF. DNA of the CDR3: TGTGCCAGCAAACCAAGCCCGGGGACAGTCGGGGCCAACGTCCTGACTTTC.